The rows below give T cell receptor beta chains drawn from one sample of a study of blood T cells in healthy people across ages. TCRdb itself ran the 5' RACE reads through MiXCR, one entry per CDR3 protein. In the table there are approximately 730,000 distinct CDR3 sequences, roughly 47% of which are singletons. The sequencing input was blood. The receptors come from a woman aged 55-70 years in good health. Both conserved end residues are part of each CDR3.

V gene: TRBV6-1
J gene: NA
CDR3 protein: CARSQQSSETQYF

V gene: TRBV7-3
J gene: TRBJ2-1
CDR3 protein: CASSLGGIYNEQFF

V gene: TRBV5-5
J gene: TRBJ2-7
CDR3 protein: CASSLDGHDYEQYF

V gene: TRBV9
J gene: TRBJ1-1
CDR3 protein: CANDRDGNTEAFF

V gene: TRBV29-1
J gene: TRBJ1-4
CDR3 protein: CSVVLATNEKLFF

V gene: TRBV10-3
J gene: TRBJ2-7
CDR3 protein: CAISGLDSSYEQYF

V gene: TRBV5-1
J gene: TRBJ2-1
CDR3 protein: CASSLAIGNEQLF

V gene: TRBV7-8
J gene: TRBJ2-1
CDR3 protein: CASSLAGTAQFF

V gene: TRBV5-1
J gene: TRBJ2-7
CDR3 protein: CASSKLADPYEQYF

V gene: TRBV6-5
J gene: TRBJ2-5
CDR3 protein: CASSYSSGGFQETQYF

V gene: TRBV29-1
J gene: TRBJ1-4
CDR3 protein: CSVERGEKLFF

V gene: TRBV27
J gene: TRBJ2-3
CDR3 protein: CASSLRGSDTQYF

V gene: TRBV9
J gene: NA
CDR3 protein: CASSVGREGFEQYF

V gene: TRBV4-2
J gene: TRBJ1-6
CDR3 protein: CASSQDYRTNSPLHF

V gene: TRBV7-2
J gene: TRBJ2-3
CDR3 protein: CASSLDGYLDTQYF

V gene: TRBV29-1
J gene: TRBJ1-4
CDR3 protein: CSVVSRANEKLFF

V gene: TRBV11-2
J gene: TRBJ2-1
CDR3 protein: CASSSIGAGSRHNEQFF

V gene: TRBV12-3/TRBV12-4
J gene: TRBJ1-6
CDR3 protein: CASSPRGVSPLHF

V gene: TRBV4-1
J gene: TRBJ1-1
CDR3 protein: CASSQDTAEAFF

V gene: TRBV20-1
J gene: TRBJ1-2
CDR3 protein: CSASRNQGDDGYTF

V gene: TRBV7-2
J gene: TRBJ1-6
CDR3 protein: CASSLTGTDNSPLHF

V gene: TRBV5-1
J gene: TRBJ2-1
CDR3 protein: CASSTGTGFYNEQFF

V gene: TRBV5-6
J gene: NA
CDR3 protein: CASSPVDRDYNEQYF

V gene: TRBV29-1
J gene: TRBJ2-7
CDR3 protein: CSVEVGGAGYEQYF

V gene: TRBV12-3/TRBV12-4
J gene: TRBJ2-1
CDR3 protein: CASSLMGEQFF

V gene: TRBV5-1
J gene: TRBJ1-2
CDR3 protein: CASSLGAGTAPGYTF

V gene: TRBV7-2
J gene: TRBJ2-1
CDR3 protein: CASSLAGRDRGHNEQFF

V gene: TRBV29-1
J gene: TRBJ2-3
CDR3 protein: CSVTGLAGGTDTQYF

V gene: TRBV5-1
J gene: TRBJ1-1
CDR3 protein: CASSLAGREGKAFF

V gene: TRBV29-1
J gene: TRBJ2-1
CDR3 protein: CSVVGQGGNEQFF

V gene: TRBV10-3
J gene: TRBJ2-7
CDR3 protein: CAISESGTVISYEQYF

V gene: TRBV11-2
J gene: TRBJ2-3
CDR3 protein: CASSLDPQIQDTQYF